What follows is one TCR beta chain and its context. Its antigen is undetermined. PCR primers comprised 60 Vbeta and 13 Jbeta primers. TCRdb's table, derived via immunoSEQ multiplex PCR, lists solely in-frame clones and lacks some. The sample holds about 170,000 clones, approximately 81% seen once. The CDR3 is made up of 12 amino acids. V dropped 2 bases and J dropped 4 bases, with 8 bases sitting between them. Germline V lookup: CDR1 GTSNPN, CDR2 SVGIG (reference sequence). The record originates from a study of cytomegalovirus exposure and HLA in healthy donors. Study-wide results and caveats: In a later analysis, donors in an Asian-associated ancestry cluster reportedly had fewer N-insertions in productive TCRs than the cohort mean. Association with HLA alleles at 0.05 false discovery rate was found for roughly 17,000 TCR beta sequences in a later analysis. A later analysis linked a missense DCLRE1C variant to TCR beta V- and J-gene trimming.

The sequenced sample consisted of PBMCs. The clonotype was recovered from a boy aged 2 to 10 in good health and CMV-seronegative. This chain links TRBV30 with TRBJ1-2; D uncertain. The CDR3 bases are TGTGCCTGGAGTACGGAGACCTATGGCTACACCTTC. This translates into CAWSTETYGYTF.